Following are 4 T cell receptor beta chains from one sample sequenced in a study of shared clonotypes between healthy human individuals. Some clones are missing from TCRdb's copy, which holds only in-frame ones; the method was immunoSEQ multiplex PCR. There are roughly 500,000 clones in the sample; over 60% occur only once, and about an eighth lies in the top ten. Sequencing was carried out using PBMCs. All receptors come from a woman aged 40 to 49 in good health. Some clones in this sample may be carry-over from other donors' samples.

The sample holds many counts of this clone. The same CDR3 arises from other DNA sequences in this sample as well. As DNA, the CDR3 is TGTGCCAGCTCACCAGGGAATTCACCCCTCCACTTT. This sequence encodes CASSPGNSPLHF. V and J are TRBV18 and TRBJ1-6, with D hard to call. CDR3 length: 12 amino acids. The V gene's germline CDR1 is KGHSH and CDR2 LQKENI. V gave up 2 bases and J gave up 7 bases, with 3 bases separating them.

The chain links TRBV5-6 to TRBJ2-1; D is possibly TRBD1 (5 bases). CDR1 and CDR2 (germline): SGHDT, YYEEEE. With 1 base removed from V and 3 bases from J, the gap between germline ends came to 11 bases. The CDR3 runs to 15 residues. Here the CDR3 reads CASSLSARVYNEQFF. The DNA for the CDR3 is TGTGCCAGCAGCTTGTCCGCCAGGGTCTACAATGAGCAGTTCTTC.

This clone was detected many times. The V gene is TRBV2, the J gene TRBJ1-2; 8 bases agree with TRBD1. The junction had 5 bases not matched to a gene; V was cut back by 2 bases and J by 6 bases. The CDR3 consists of 14 residues. Germline loops: CDR1 SNHLY, CDR2 FYNNEI. The CDR3 bases are TGTGCCAGCAGTGAAAGGGACAGGAGCGATGGCTACACCTTC. It yields the protein CASSERDRSDGYTF.

V gene TRBV6-6 combines with J gene TRBJ1-3; D ambiguous. This CDR3 has 15 amino acids. Germline V gene sequence: CDR1 MNHNY, CDR2 SVGAGI (reference sequence). V lost 6 bases and J lost 0, with 12 bases in between. The CDR3 sequence is CASSLQTRSGNTIYF. The CDR3 DNA follows: TGTGCCAGCAGCTTACAGACCCGCTCTGGAAACACCATATATTTT.